This T cell receptor beta chain was observed in a study of T cell repertoires in cytomegalovirus infection (dated by TCRdb to the late 2010s). As for the study more broadly: Recently identified HLA-C-restricted CMV epitopes, whose presentation resists viral immunomodulation, were targeted by peptide stimulations together with well-studied HLA-B-restricted epitopes. Donor HLA type was relevant to the analysis, as public TCR beta signatures indicated carriage of CMV infection together with the matching HLA type. What the work shows at the level of the full study, not this receptor alone: In the ex vivo response, HLA-C-restricted CMV-specific TCR beta clonotypes were dominant, and in two of eight donors the single most frequent clonotype came from this HLA-C-restricted group. In both this cohort and an independent cohort of more than 350 donors, the cumulative frequency of public TCR beta family members distinguished carriers of CMV infection plus the relevant HLA type.

The treatment or condition label for this specimen denotes: in vitro stimulation with specific CMV peptide epitopes to enrich CMV-specific T cells. Reading the germline V gene gives CDR1 SGHVS and CDR2 FQNEAQ. A distance of 17 bases separates the germline ends of V and J, which lose 1 base and 7 bases respectively. The CDR3 contains 15 residues, cysteine and phenylalanine counted. Only the CDR3 DNA is retained, 45 bases long and in frame from the first base. The sequencing machine was an Illumina HiSeq 1500. TCRdb handled the public reads itself, with Q25 trimming in fastp and clone calling in MiXCR, and kept productive beta chains. When rows share a CDR3 protein, they turn into one entry using the most common DNA and genes. For this sample the table gives about 340,000 distinct CDR3 sequences, of which around 29% were detected only once. In total, the top ten clones hold around 19% of the sample.

To note about this clonotype: Its antigen is not yet known. No much larger clone is present one base from it, and per-base qualities are unavailable.

The sequencing used cultured PBMCs, collected from culture after CMV antigen stimulation. This sequence uses TRBV7-8 and TRBJ2-7; perhaps TRBD1 is the D gene, with 5 bases matching. This receptor was taken from a human donor in good health (CMV status not recorded). Some clones in this sample may be carry-over from other donors' samples. CDR3 sequence: CASSLGARENREQYF. The sequenced DNA is TGTGCCAGCAGCTTAGGAGCCAGGGAAAATAGGGAGCAGTACTTC.